These 22 T cell receptor beta chains came from one sample sequenced in a study of cytomegalovirus exposure and HLA in healthy donors (dated by TCRdb to about 2017). The receptor library was made with the immunoSEQ multiplex PCR assay. A mixture of 60 forward primers for TCR Vbeta segments and 13 reverse primers for TCR Jbeta segments was used in the multiplex PCR. TCRdb holds this immuneACCESS table with in-frame rearrangements only. Some clones are missing; in checked studies, unresolved V genes explain under half, and the rest has no known cause. The sample records hundreds of thousands of clones, over 80% of which are singletons. The top ten clonotypes cover roughly 0.71% of the sample. The sample consisted of PBMCs. All receptors derive from a boy aged 2 to 10 in good health and CMV-seronegative.

This chain links TRBV10-3 with TRBJ2-3, with 13 bases identical to TRBD2. Per germline, CDR1 ENHRY and CDR2 SYGVKD. J lost 3 bases, V lost 5 bases, and 8 bases had no gene match. The CDR3 spans 17 residues. CDR3 in amino acids: CAISTGLAGLRTDTQYF. CDR3 bases: TGTGCCATCAGTACGGGACTAGCGGGATTAAGGACAGATACGCAGTATTTT.

The genes are TRBV10-2 and TRBJ1-2; possibly TRBD1 for D (6 bases). Per germline, CDR1 WSHSY and CDR2 SAAADI. V dropped 7 bases and J dropped 3 bases, with 15 bases sitting between them. The CDR3 loop spans 14 amino acids. CDR3 nucleotides: TGCGCCAGCATTCCGGACAGCCTCGACTATGGCTACACCTTC. It is translated as CASIPDSLDYGYTF.

J is TRBJ1-6 and V is TRBV4-1, with 7 positions matching TRBD1. The CDR3 is 16 amino acids. CDR1 and CDR2 from the germline V gene are MGHRA and YSYEKL. Germline trimming cut 4 bases from V and 9 bases from J; bases unmatched to any gene: 12. The CDR3 is CASSLEGDREGSPLHF. Written as DNA, the CDR3 is TGCGCCAGCAGCCTGGAAGGAGACAGGGAAGGTTCACCCCTCCACTTT.

This chain's CDR3 is CASTQGHYGYTF. The DNA of the CDR3 is TGTGCCAGCACGCAGGGCCACTATGGCTACACCTTC. This chain connects TRBV2 to TRBJ1-2; tentative D call: TRBD1 (5 bases). Trimming cost V 7 bases and J 3 bases, with 9 bases left between them. Per germline, CDR1 SNHLY and CDR2 FYNNEI. This CDR3 comprises 12 residues.

The CDR3 is CASSRTGSGELFF. As DNA, the CDR3 is TGTGCCAGCAGCCGAACCGGGTCCGGGGAGCTGTTTTTT. The chain combines TRBV7-6 with TRBJ2-2; the D is unclear. In germline, CDR1 is SGHVS, CDR2 FNYEAQ. Trimming took 5 bases from V and 6 from J, leaving 10 bases between them. This CDR3 comprises 13 residues.

This clone was seen just once. The chain employs TRBV20-1 and TRBJ2-1; D uncertain. Germline CDR1 reads DFQATT; CDR2 reads SNEGSKA (reference sequence). V lost 5 bases and J 6 bases, leaving 8 bases between the germline ends. This CDR3 contains 11 residues. Here the CDR3 DNA reads TGCAGTGCTCCCGACTTCAATGAGCAGTTCTTC. It translates to CSAPDFNEQFF.

CDR3 DNA: TGTGCCTGGAGTGCCACCCTTCTCTTTGGCGGGAGGGCCAGGGAGCAGTTCTTC. Amino acids: CAWSATLLFGGRAREQFF. This chain joins TRBV30 and TRBJ2-1; TRBD2 matches at 9 bases. With 1 base clipped from V and 10 bases from J, the junction kept 20 bases outside the gene matches. CDR1 GTSNPN and CDR2 SVGIG come from the germline V gene (reference sequence). The CDR3 is made up of 18 amino acids. Based on the CDR3 plus reference TRBV30 and TRBJ2-1, the full variable domain is SQTIHQWPATLVQPVGSPLSLECTVEGTSNPNLYWYRQAAGRGLQLLFYSVGIGQISSEVPQNLSASRPQDRQFILSSKKLLLSDSGFYLCAWSATLLFGGRAREQFFGPGTRLTVL.

CDR3 coding DNA: TGTGCCAGTAGTATAGGGACAAAGTACACTGAAGCTTTCTTT. Amino acids: CASSIGTKYTEAFF. This chain connects TRBV19 to TRBJ1-1, with a tentative D call TRBD1 (5 bases). In germline, CDR1 is LNHDA, CDR2 SQIVND (reference sequence). Trimming shortened V by 1 base and J by 3 bases, and 9 bases separated the two germline ends. This CDR3 region has 14 residues.

The chain carries TRBV19 and TRBJ1-5; D not certain. The germline CDR1 and CDR2 sequences are LNHDA and SQIVND (reference sequence). CDR3 size: 16 residues. Trimming pared 3 bases from V and 0 bases from J, leaving 12 bases between. The CDR3 loop reads CASSILKINSNQPQHF. In nucleotides, the CDR3 is TGTGCCAGTAGTATTCTTAAAATTAATAGCAATCAGCCCCAGCATTTT.

The V and J genes are TRBV7-9 and TRBJ2-7; 8 bases match TRBD2. This CDR3 region has 13 residues. V lost 5 bases, J lost 7 bases, and 7 bases stayed unmatched. The germline CDR1 and CDR2 sequences are SEHNR and FQNEAQ (reference sequence). The CDR3 sequence is CASSLGGAGEQYF. CDR3 coding DNA: TGTGCCAGCAGCCTCGGGGGGGCGGGTGAGCAGTACTTC.

The chain is built from TRBV6-5 and TRBJ2-7; 8 nucleotides agree with TRBD2. Looked up from germline, CDR1 is MNHEY and CDR2 is SVGAGI. The CDR3 has 16 amino acids. The V gene end was trimmed by 2 bases and the J gene end by 2 bases; junction bases not matched to a gene: 8. Written as DNA, the CDR3 is TGTGCCAGCAGTTACCAACGGGGGGGCGTAACCTACGAGCAGTACTTC. Encoded protein: CASSYQRGGVTYEQYF.

This chain uses TRBV2 with TRBJ1-2; D gene unclear. Germline V CDR1 and CDR2: SNHLY, FYNNEI. Between the trimmed V and J ends, which lost 6 bases and 5 bases, there was a span of 7 bases. The CDR3 contains 11 residues. Written as DNA, the CDR3 is TGTGCCAGCAGGGGCCTTTATGGCTACACCTTC. Amino acids: CASRGLYGYTF.

In this sample, this clone turned up once. The chain uses TRBV30 and TRBJ2-2; D possibly corresponds to TRBD2 (6 bases). Trimming removed 0 bases from V and 7 bases from J, with 6 bases in between. The CDR3 is 12 amino acids. Germline V CDR1 and CDR2: GTSNPN, SVGIG (reference sequence). CDR3 nucleotides: TGTGCCTGGAGTGTCGGGGGCGGGGAGCTGTTTTTT. This gives the protein CAWSVGGGELFF.

V gene TRBV9 combines with J gene TRBJ2-3; D is perhaps TRBD1 (5 bases). Between the trimmed V and J ends, which lost 3 bases and 0 bases, there was a span of 17 bases. This CDR3 contains 17 residues. The germline V gene encodes CDR1 SGDLS and CDR2 YYNGEE. CDR3 protein: CASSGQADRTSTDTQYF. The CDR3 nucleotides read TGTGCCAGCAGCGGGCAGGCCGACAGAACTAGCACAGATACGCAGTATTTT.

This sequence joins TRBV18 and TRBJ2-2; D possibly corresponds to TRBD2 (7 bases). This CDR3 has 16 amino acids. With 5 bases removed from V and 0 bases from J, the gap between germline ends came to 13 bases. Germline V gives CDR1 KGHSH, CDR2 LQKENI. The CDR3 loop is CASSTWEGANTGELFF. CDR3 nucleotides: TGTGCCAGCTCAACCTGGGAGGGGGCGAACACCGGGGAGCTGTTTTTT.

The V gene is TRBV7-2, the J gene TRBJ1-3, with 8 bases identical to TRBD1. Germline lookup yields CDR1 SGHTA and CDR2 FQGNSA. The V gene end was trimmed by 5 bases and the J gene end by 4 bases; junction bases not matched to a gene: 10. There are 16 residues in the CDR3. The CDR3 here is CASSPGQGGTGNTIYF. CDR3 nucleotides: TGTGCCAGCAGCCCCGGACAGGGTGGGACGGGAAACACCATATATTTT.

The genes are TRBV4-2 and TRBJ2-7, with 11 bases identical to TRBD2. CDR1 and CDR2 (germline): LGHNA, YNFKEQ. The V segment lost 0 bases and the J segment 3 bases; nucleotides outside the gene matches: 1. CDR3 length: 15 amino acids. CDR3 bases: TGTGCCAGCAGCCAAGAGCTAGCGGGGGGCTACGAGCAGTACTTC. The encoded protein is CASSQELAGGYEQYF.

This clone was counted a few times. This chain links TRBV2 with TRBJ1-6, with 7 bases fitting TRBD1. Trimming cost V 4 bases and J 7 bases; bases outside gene matches: 4. The CDR3 is 14 amino acids. Germline assignment: CDR1 SNHLY and CDR2 FYNNEI. CDR3 loop: CASSGQGKNSPLHF. The CDR3 DNA sequence: TGTGCCAGCAGTGGACAGGGTAAAAATTCACCCCTCCACTTT.

The CDR3 DNA sequence: TGCGCCAGCAGCCAAGATGGGAGACAGGGGGCAGATGGCTACACCTTC. Its translation: CASSQDGRQGADGYTF. The V call is TRBV4-1, the J call TRBJ1-2; 10 nucleotides agree with TRBD1. CDR1 MGHRA and CDR2 YSYEKL come from the germline V gene. This CDR3 is 16 amino acids long. Unmatched junction bases numbered 7, after V lost 0 bases and J lost 6 bases.

The rearrangement uses TRBV2 and TRBJ2-7; tentatively, D is TRBD1 (5 bases). Per the germline V gene, CDR1 is SNHLY and CDR2 is FYNNEI. This CDR3 spans 14 amino acids. Trimming took off 6 bases at V and 3 bases at J, with 15 bases between the two ends. The CDR3 coding sequence is TGTGCCAGCAGCCTCGACAGCCTAGACTACGAGCAGTACTTC. Amino acids: CASSLDSLDYEQYF.

V gene TRBV5-6 combines with J gene TRBJ2-1, with 11 positions matching TRBD2. This CDR3 region has 15 residues. Per the germline V gene, CDR1 is SGHDT and CDR2 is YYEEEE. V trimming: 4 bases; J trimming: 4 bases; junction bases outside the gene matches: 4. The CDR3 bases are TGTGCCAGCAGCGGACTAGCGGGTGCTTACAATGAGCAGTTCTTC. Its protein product is CASSGLAGAYNEQFF.

The J gene is TRBJ2-7, the V gene TRBV10-3, with TRBD1 matching 8 bases. The length of the CDR3 is 17 residues. Trimming cost V 8 bases and J 3 bases; bases outside gene matches: 18. CDR1 is ENHRY, CDR2 SYGVKD, per germline. The DNA for the CDR3 is TGTGCCATCGGCCCTACCGGGACAGGAAACTACGACTACGAGCAGTACTTC. Translating gives CAIGPTGTGNYDYEQYF.